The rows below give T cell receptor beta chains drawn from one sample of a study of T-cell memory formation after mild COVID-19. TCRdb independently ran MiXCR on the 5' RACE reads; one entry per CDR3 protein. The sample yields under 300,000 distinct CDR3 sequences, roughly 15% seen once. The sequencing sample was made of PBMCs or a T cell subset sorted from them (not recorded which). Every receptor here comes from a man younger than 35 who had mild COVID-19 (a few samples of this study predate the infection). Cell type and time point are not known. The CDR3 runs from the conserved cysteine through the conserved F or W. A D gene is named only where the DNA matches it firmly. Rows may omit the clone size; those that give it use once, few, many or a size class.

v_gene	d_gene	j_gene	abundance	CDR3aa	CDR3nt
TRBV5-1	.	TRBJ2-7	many	CASSLSGDYEQYF	TGCGCCAGCAGCTTGTCGGGCGACTACGAGCAGTACTTC
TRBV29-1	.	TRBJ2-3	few	CSVEDYTDTQYF	TGCAGCGTTGAAGACTACACAGATACGCAGTATTTT
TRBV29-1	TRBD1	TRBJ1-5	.	CSSGTGVGQPQHF	TGCAGCTCCGGGACAGGGGTCGGTCAGCCCCAGCATTTT
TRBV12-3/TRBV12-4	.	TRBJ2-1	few	CASTPGSANEQFF	TGTGCCAGCACCCCGGGGAGCGCCAATGAGCAGTTCTTC
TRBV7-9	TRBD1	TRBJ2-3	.	CASSVGTGATDTQYF	TGTGCCAGCAGCGTTGGGACAGGGGCGACAGATACGCAGTATTTT
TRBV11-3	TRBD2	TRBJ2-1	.	CASSPWTSVGSLNEQFF	TGTGCCAGCAGCCCCTGGACTAGCGTAGGGTCTCTCAATGAGCAGTTCTTC
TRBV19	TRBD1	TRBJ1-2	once	CASSPLGGQALHRGYGYTF	TGTGCCAGTAGTCCTCTAGGTGGACAGGCTCTACACCGGGGCTATGGCTACACCTTC
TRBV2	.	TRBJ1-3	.	CARGQGAAGNTIYF	TGTGCCAGGGGGCAGGGTGCAGCTGGAAACACCATATATTTT
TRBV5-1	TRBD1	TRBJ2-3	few	CASSSGTGAGDTQYF	TGCGCCAGCAGCTCCGGGACAGGGGCGGGAGATACGCAGTATTTT
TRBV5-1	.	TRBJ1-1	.	CASSDAGKDTEAFF	TGCGCCAGCAGCGATGCAGGGAAAGACACTGAAGCTTTCTTT
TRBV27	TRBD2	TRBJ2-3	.	CASSSPSGGLDTQYF	TGTGCCAGCAGTTCCCCTAGCGGGGGGTTGGATACGCAGTATTTT
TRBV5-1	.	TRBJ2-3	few	CASSLGHSAAYSTDTQYF	TGCGCCAGCAGCTTGGGCCATTCAGCGGCCTATAGCACAGATACGCAGTATTTT
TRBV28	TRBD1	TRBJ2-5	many	CASSVSGQVIYF	TGTGCCAGCAGTGTCTCTGGACAGGTCATTTACTTC
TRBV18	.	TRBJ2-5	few	CASSPLTMEETQYF	TGTGCCAGCTCACCACTGACGATGGAAGAGACCCAGTACTTC
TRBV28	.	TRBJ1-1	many	CASSLSIGGTEAFF	TGTGCCAGCAGCCTTTCGATCGGAGGCACTGAAGCTTTCTTT
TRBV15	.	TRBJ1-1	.	CATTGTEAFF	TGTGCCACCACGGGCACTGAAGCTTTCTTT
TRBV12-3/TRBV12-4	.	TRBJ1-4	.	CASSTWREKLFF	TGTGCCAGCAGCACCTGGAGGGAAAAACTGTTTTTT
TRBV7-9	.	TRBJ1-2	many	CASTMGREYGYTF	TGTGCCAGCACCATGGGCAGGGAGTATGGCTACACCTTC
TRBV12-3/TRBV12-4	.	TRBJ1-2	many	CASSHGQGYGYTF	TGTGCCAGCAGCCACGGGCAGGGGTATGGCTACACCTTC
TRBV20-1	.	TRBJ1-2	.	CSARDLAGVVDGYTF	TGCAGTGCTAGAGATTTAGCAGGGGTCGTGGATGGCTACACCTTC
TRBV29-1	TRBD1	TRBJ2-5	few	CSVWTGSQETQYF	TGCAGCGTTTGGACAGGCAGCCAAGAGACCCAGTACTTC
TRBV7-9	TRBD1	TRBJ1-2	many	CASSWDSSYGYTF	TGTGCCAGCAGTTGGGACAGTTCCTATGGCTACACCTTC
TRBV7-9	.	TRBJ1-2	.	CASSHNDPISGYTF	TGTGCCAGCAGCCACAATGATCCGATTTCTGGCTACACCTTC
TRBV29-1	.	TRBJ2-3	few	CSVEDLDSTDTQYF	TGCAGCGTTGAGGATTTGGACAGCACAGATACGCAGTATTTT
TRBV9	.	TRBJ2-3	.	CASSGAFSDTQYF	TGTGCCAGCAGCGGGGCATTCTCAGATACGCAGTATTTT
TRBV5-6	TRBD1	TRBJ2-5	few	CASSSIETGGETQYF	TGTGCCAGCAGCTCGATCGAGACAGGGGGAGAGACCCAGTACTTC
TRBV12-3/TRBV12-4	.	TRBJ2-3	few	CASSWLGHNTQYF	TGTGCCAGCAGTTGGTTGGGACATAATACGCAGTATTTT
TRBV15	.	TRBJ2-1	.	CATSSKRYRVPYNEQFF	TGTGCCACCAGCAGTAAGAGATATCGAGTCCCCTACAATGAGCAGTTCTTC
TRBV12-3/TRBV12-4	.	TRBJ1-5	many	CASSTDSHQPQHF	TGTGCCAGCAGTACCGACAGTCATCAGCCCCAGCATTTT
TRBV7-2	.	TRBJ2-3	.	CASKAASTDTQYF	TGTGCCAGCAAGGCAGCTAGCACAGATACGCAGTATTTT
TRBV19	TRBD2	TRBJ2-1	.	CASSLIGGARNEQFF	TGTGCCAGTAGTCTCATCGGGGGGGCACGTAATGAGCAGTTCTTC
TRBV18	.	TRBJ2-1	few	CASSLGIRSYNEQFF	TGTGCCAGCTCACTGGGGATACGATCCTACAATGAGCAGTTCTTC
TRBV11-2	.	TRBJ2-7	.	CASSLGGGAYEQYF	TGTGCCAGCAGCTTAGGAGGGGGGGCCTACGAGCAGTACTTC
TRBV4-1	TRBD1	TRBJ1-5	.	CASSQADRANQPQHF	TGCGCCAGCAGCCAGGCCGACAGGGCCAATCAGCCCCAGCATTTT
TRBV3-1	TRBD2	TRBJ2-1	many	CASSPTSGVYNEQFF	TGTGCCAGCAGCCCGACTAGCGGGGTATACAATGAGCAGTTCTTC
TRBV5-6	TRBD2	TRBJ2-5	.	CASSLVLAWVEETQYF	TGTGCCAGCAGCTTGGTACTAGCGTGGGTAGAAGAGACCCAGTACTTC
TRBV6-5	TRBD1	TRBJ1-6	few	CASSYRDRANSPLHF	TGTGCCAGCAGTTACAGGGACAGGGCGAATTCACCCCTCCACTTT
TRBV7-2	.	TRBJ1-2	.	CASSPDKAWSYTF	TGTGCCAGCAGCCCGGACAAGGCATGGAGCTACACCTTC
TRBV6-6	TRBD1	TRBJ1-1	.	CASKTGQGYTEAFF	TGTGCCAGCAAGACGGGACAGGGGTACACTGAAGCTTTCTTT
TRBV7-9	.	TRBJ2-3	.	CASSLGVGVTDTQYF	TGTGCCAGCAGCTTAGGGGTTGGGGTCACAGATACGCAGTATTTT
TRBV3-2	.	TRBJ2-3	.	CASSQVARLIDTQYF	TGTGCCAGCAGCCAAGTCGCCAGACTGATCGATACGCAGTATTTT
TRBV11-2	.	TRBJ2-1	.	CASTRRGSYNEQFF	TGTGCCAGCACACGGAGGGGCTCCTACAATGAGCAGTTCTTC
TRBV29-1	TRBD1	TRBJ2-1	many	CSTGQDNEQFF	TGCAGCACGGGACAGGACAATGAGCAGTTCTTC
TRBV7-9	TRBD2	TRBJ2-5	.	CASSPPPTSGDVGTQYF	TGTGCCAGCAGCCCTCCCCCGACTAGCGGGGATGTGGGGACCCAGTACTTC
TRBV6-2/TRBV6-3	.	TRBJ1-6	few	CASSYSIDWILLHF	TGTGCCAGCAGTTACTCCATTGACTGGATCCTCCTCCACTTT
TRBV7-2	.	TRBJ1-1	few	CASSLVWGGAFF	TGTGCCAGCAGCTTAGTTTGGGGGGGCGCTTTCTTT
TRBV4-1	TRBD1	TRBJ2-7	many	CASSRGTGGGYEQYF	TGCGCCAGCAGCCGCGGGACAGGGGGCGGGTACGAGCAGTACTTC
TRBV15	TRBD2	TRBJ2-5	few	CATIGGAGTQYF	TGTGCCACTATCGGGGGGGCCGGGACCCAGTACTTC